The rows below give T cell receptor beta chains drawn from one sample of a study of T cell responses to AZD1222 COVID-19 vaccine. Data came from immunoSEQ multiplex PCR; TCRdb stores just in-frame clones and leaves some out. The sample lists 150,000 to 200,000 clones, around 90% seen once, with roughly 12% in the top ten. The source was peripheral blood, collected 28 days after the second AZD1222 dose. Every receptor here comes from an adult who received the AZD1222 COVID-19 vaccine. Both conserved end residues are part of each CDR3. A D gene is named only where the DNA matches it firmly. Where a row states a size, it is once, few, many or the class of an expanded clone; other rows omit it.

cdr3_nt	cdr3_aa	v_call	clone_size	j_call	d_call
TGTGCCACCAGCAGAGACTCATTTTTGAGACAGGGACGGGTTGGCTACACCTTC	CATSRDSFLRQGRVGYTF	TRBV15	-	TRBJ1-2	TRBD1
TGTGCCAGCAGACTGAGCGGGGGGGTCTGGGATGAGCAGTTCTTC	CASRLSGGVWDEQFF	TRBV6-5	once	TRBJ2-1	TRBD2
TGTGCCAGCAGCTTATTCGGACAATATGAGGAGACCCAGTACTTC	CASSLFGQYEETQYF	TRBV7-3	-	TRBJ2-5	-
TGCGCCAGCAGCTTGGTAGGGGCGAACACTGAAGCTTTCTTT	CASSLVGANTEAFF	TRBV5-1	-	TRBJ1-1	-
TGTGCTAGCAGCTTATCTAGCGGGGGTAACACCGGGGAGCTGTTTTTT	CASSLSSGGNTGELFF	TRBV7-7	-	TRBJ2-2	TRBD2
TGCAGTGCTAGCGCCGAGAACGAGCAGTACTTC	CSASAENEQYF	TRBV20-1	-	TRBJ2-7	-
TGTGCCAGCAAGGGGACAGGGGGGAACTATGGCTACACCTTC	CASKGTGGNYGYTF	TRBV6-5	-	TRBJ1-2	TRBD1
TGTGCCAGCAGCCTGAGAGGGAAGGGTCCCGGGGAGCTGTTTTTT	CASSLRGKGPGELFF	TRBV6-5	-	TRBJ2-2	-
TGTGCCAGCAGCTTACTCGCTGGGACAAGGGTAAAGGCCGGGGAGCTGTTTTTT	CASSLLAGTRVKAGELFF	TRBV7-2	-	TRBJ2-2	-
TGTGCCAGCAGCTCCTCAGGGGCGATTAACACTGAAGCTTTCTTT	CASSSSGAINTEAFF	TRBV5-5	-	TRBJ1-1	-
TGTGCCTGGAGTGTAGGGCTAGCGGGGAGTGAGCAGTTCTTC	CAWSVGLAGSEQFF	TRBV30	-	TRBJ2-1	TRBD2
TGTGCCAGCAGTTTGGGGGAAAACTATGGCTACACCTTC	CASSLGENYGYTF	TRBV6-5	-	TRBJ1-2	-
TGTGCCAGCAGCCAAGAATGGTCGGGCAGGGTACTACCCCCGGACTACAATGAGCAGTTCTTC	CASSQEWSGRVLPPDYNEQFF	TRBV3-1/TRBV3-2	once	TRBJ2-1	-
TGTGCCAGCAGCTTAGAGATAGCGGGGGGGCGTGAGCAGTTCTTC	CASSLEIAGGREQFF	TRBV7-2	-	TRBJ2-1	TRBD2
TGTGCCAGCAGCTTGATAAGGGGTACCCCCCATAATTCACCCCTCCACTTT	CASSLIRGTPHNSPLHF	TRBV5-6	-	TRBJ1-6	-
TGTGCCAGCAGTCGGACAGGGGGCAAGGAGCAGTACTTC	CASSRTGGKEQYF	TRBV6-5	-	TRBJ2-7	TRBD1
TGTGCCAGCAGTTACCTTGAACGGGACGGGCCCCTCCACTTT	CASSYLERDGPLHF	TRBV6-5	-	TRBJ1-6	-
TGTGCCAGCAGCGTAGGGGACCCCCAGGGGGGCTACACCTTC	CASSVGDPQGGYTF	TRBV9	-	TRBJ1-2	-
TGTGCCAGCAGCCTTCCTGGCCAGAACTATGGCTACACCTTC	CASSLPGQNYGYTF	TRBV3-1/TRBV3-2	-	TRBJ1-2	-
TGTGCCAGCAGCCCCAGGGGGCCCGGAAACACCATATATTTT	CASSPRGPGNTIYF	TRBV7-2	-	TRBJ1-3	TRBD1
TGTGCCAGCAGCTTAGAAGGGTATGGGGGGTACAATGAGCAGTTCTTC	CASSLEGYGGYNEQFF	TRBV7-2	-	TRBJ2-1	-
TGTGCCAGTAGTATAGGTGTCTCCGGCAGCCGCTCTGGAAACACCATATATTTT	CASSIGVSGSRSGNTIYF	TRBV19	-	TRBJ1-3	-
TGTGCCAGCAGCCAAGACCCCGTTGACTATGGCTACACCTTC	CASSQDPVDYGYTF	TRBV14	-	TRBJ1-2	-
TGTGCCAGCAGCTCCGGACAGGAGGGCAATCAGCCCCAGCATTTT	CASSSGQEGNQPQHF	TRBV6-5	-	TRBJ1-5	TRBD1
TGTGCCAGCAGCACCTCCAGGAACACTGAAGCTTTCTTT	CASSTSRNTEAFF	TRBV7-3	once	TRBJ1-1	-
TGTGCCAGCAGCGGGGACAGAAACTATGGCTACACCTTC	CASSGDRNYGYTF	TRBV7-9	-	TRBJ1-2	TRBD1
TGCGCCAGCAGCCAAGATCGTACAGGCGGCGTGACAGATACGCAGTATTTT	CASSQDRTGGVTDTQYF	TRBV4-3	-	TRBJ2-3	-
TGTGCCAGCGCGAAGGGACAGCCGAGCTCCTACGAGCAGTACTTC	CASAKGQPSSYEQYF	TRBV6-5	once	TRBJ2-7	TRBD1
TGCAGCGTTGGCGGGAACGGGCAGCCCCAGCATTTT	CSVGGNGQPQHF	TRBV29-1	-	TRBJ1-5	-
TGCAGCGCTCCAACTGGGGGCTCGCTAAACTATGGCTACACCTTC	CSAPTGGSLNYGYTF	TRBV29-1	-	TRBJ1-2	-
TGTGCCAGCAGCCAAGAGCCTACAGGGCCAGCAGGAAACACCATATATTTT	CASSQEPTGPAGNTIYF	TRBV4-2	-	TRBJ1-3	-
TGTGCCTGGAGTGTACTACACCTAGCCTACGAGCAGTACTTC	CAWSVLHLAYEQYF	TRBV30	-	TRBJ2-7	-
TGTGCCAGCAGCCAAACCCCGGGAACAACTAACTATGGCTACACCTTC	CASSQTPGTTNYGYTF	TRBV7-2	-	TRBJ1-2	-
TGTGCCAGTAGTACTAGACAGAGGCCCTATGGCTACACCTTC	CASSTRQRPYGYTF	TRBV19	-	TRBJ1-2	-
TGCAGCGTTGATTCGCGGACAGGGGGCCGCGCTGAAGCTTTCTTT	CSVDSRTGGRAEAFF	TRBV29-1	once	TRBJ1-1	TRBD1
TGTGCCAGCAGCTTAGCGCGACTAGCGCGAGAGACCCAGTACTTC	CASSLARLARETQYF	TRBV7-2	-	TRBJ2-5	TRBD2
TGTGCCAGCAGCCCACAAAGCAGCGCAGCTAACTATGGCTACACCTTC	CASSPQSSAANYGYTF	TRBV9	-	TRBJ1-2	-
TGTGCCAGAAGCTTGGGCTCCGGGACAGGGGACCCTAATGAAAAACTGTTTTTT	CARSLGSGTGDPNEKLFF	TRBV5-3	-	TRBJ1-4	TRBD1
TGTGCCAGCAGCTTACTAGCGAGCACCGGGGAGCTGTTTTTT	CASSLLASTGELFF	TRBV7-3	-	TRBJ2-2	-
TGTGCCAGTAGTACCCGGGGGTCCCTAGCCAATGAGCAGTTCTTC	CASSTRGSLANEQFF	TRBV19	-	TRBJ2-1	-
TGTGCCAGCTCACCACGGTCAGGGGGAATCACTGAAGCTTTCTTT	CASSPRSGGITEAFF	TRBV18	-	TRBJ1-1	TRBD1
TGTGCCAGAAGCTCAAGGTATGGCTACACCTTC	CARSSRYGYTF	TRBV5-3	-	TRBJ1-2	-
TGCGCCAGCAGTGACCCTACTAATGAGCAGTTCTTC	CASSDPTNEQFF	TRBV10-1	-	TRBJ2-1	-
TGTGCCAGCAGCGGGGACTACACCGGGGAGCTGTTTTTT	CASSGDYTGELFF	TRBV9	-	TRBJ2-2	-
TGTGCCTGGAGTGTACAGGGAAGGGCTGGTGGCTACACCTTC	CAWSVQGRAGGYTF	TRBV30	-	TRBJ1-2	-
TGTGCCAGCTCACAGGGGGGGTCGGACACTGAAGCTTTCTTT	CASSQGGSDTEAFF	TRBV18	-	TRBJ1-1	-
TGTGCCAGCAGCGCAACAGGGTTCCTAGAAGAGCAGTACTTC	CASSATGFLEEQYF	TRBV9	-	TRBJ2-7	-
TGCGCCAGCAGCCAAGATTCCGGGGGGGGGCAAGAGACCCAGTACTTC	CASSQDSGGGQETQYF	TRBV4-1	-	TRBJ2-5	TRBD2